These 29 T cell receptor beta chains originate from one sample sequenced in a study of T cell responses to AZD1222 COVID-19 vaccine. Method: immunoSEQ multiplex PCR; TCRdb's copy keeps in-frame clones and lacks some. The sample consists of 150,000 or so clones, 70% to 90% of them appearing once. The sequenced sample was peripheral blood, obtained on day 0 of AZD1222 vaccination. These receptors were taken from an adult in good health.

The gene calls are TRBV19 and TRBJ1-2; 7 nucleotides align to TRBD1. CDR1 and CDR2 (germline): LNHDA, SQIVND (reference sequence). V dropped 6 bases and J dropped 5; count of bases not matched to a gene: 9. The CDR3 runs 14 residues. This CDR3 reads CASSPGGLPYGYTF. The CDR3 nucleotides are TGTGCCAGTAGCCCAGGGGGGCTTCCATATGGCTACACCTTC.

This chain links TRBV7-2 with TRBJ2-1; 10 positions agree with TRBD2. The germline V gene has CDR1 SGHTA and CDR2 FQGNSA. The CDR3 extends over 15 amino acids. The J segment lost 6 bases and the V segment lost 5 bases, leaving 7 bases of the junction unmatched. The CDR3 spells CASSPRTSGSNEQFF. In DNA form, the CDR3 reads TGTGCCAGCAGCCCTCGGACTAGCGGAAGCAATGAGCAGTTCTTC.

The chain couples TRBV24-1 to TRBJ2-2; 7 bases match TRBD2. The CDR3 runs to 17 residues. The germline CDR1 and CDR2 sequences are KGHDR and SFDVKD. The J segment lost 0 bases and the V segment lost 0 bases, leaving 3 bases of the junction unmatched. CDR3 nucleotides: TGTGCCACCAGTGATTTGGAAGGGAGGGCGAACACCGGGGAGCTGTTTTTT. This translates into CATSDLEGRANTGELFF.

The rearrangement joins TRBV18 to TRBJ2-1, with D possibly being TRBD1 (5 bases). The CDR3 is 17 amino acids. Germline values: CDR1 KGHSH, CDR2 LQKENI. V lost 3 bases, J lost 2 bases, and 17 bases lay in between. The CDR3 loop reads CASSPIPIRETYNEQFF. The CDR3 nucleotides read TGTGCCAGCTCACCGATCCCTATCAGGGAAACCTACAATGAGCAGTTCTTC. Supplemented by reference TRBV18 and TRBJ2-1, the full variable domain reads NAGVMQNPRHLVRRRGQEARLRCSPMKGHSHVYWYRQLPEEGLKFMVYLQKENIIDESGMPKERFSAEFPKEGPSILRIQQVVRGDSAAYFCASSPIPIRETYNEQFFGPGTRLTVL.

As DNA, the CDR3 is TGTGCCAGTACTCCCGACAGATACACTGAAGCTTTCTTT. It encodes CASTPDRYTEAFF. The V gene is TRBV19, the J gene TRBJ1-1, with D perhaps TRBD1 (5 bases). The CDR3 is 13 amino acids. Germline V gene lookup returns CDR1 LNHDA and CDR2 SQIVND (reference sequence). Trimming cost V 7 bases and J 3 bases, with 12 bases left between them.

The V call is TRBV5-1, the J call TRBJ2-3; TRBD2 agrees at 7 bases. The length of the CDR3 is 15 residues. V shed 6 bases and J 0 bases; nucleotides not matched to a gene: 7. In germline, CDR1 is SGHRS, CDR2 YFSETQ. The CDR3 DNA is TGCGCCAGCACCCAAAGCGGGACCAGCACAGATACGCAGTATTTT. This translates into CASTQSGTSTDTQYF.

V gene TRBV3-1 (or the pseudogene TRBV3-2) combines with J gene TRBJ2-7; TRBD2 matches 12 bases. V was clipped by 3 bases and J by 2 bases; unmatched bases: 11. The CDR3 runs 18 residues. CDR1 is LGHDT, CDR2 YNNKEL, per germline (reference sequence). CDR3 nucleotide sequence: TGTGCCAGCAGCCACCTCCTAGCGGGGGGGCCGTTGGCCTACGAGCAGTACTTC. It encodes CASSHLLAGGPLAYEQYF.

This clone showed up just once. The rearrangement links TRBV30 to TRBJ1-1; tentative D call: TRBD1 (5 bases). CDR1 GTSNPN and CDR2 SVGIG come from the germline V gene (reference sequence). V dropped 4 bases and J dropped 7 bases, with 13 bases sitting between them. CDR3 length equals 12 residues. CDR3 sequence: CAWTTGGIEAFF. CDR3 DNA: TGTGCCTGGACCACCGGGGGGATTGAAGCTTTCTTT. The full variable domain, rest sourced from reference TRBV30 and TRBJ1-1, is SQTIHQWPATLVQPVGSPLSLECTVEGTSNPNLYWYRQAAGRGLQLLFYSVGIGQISSEVPQNLSASRPQDRQFILSSKKLLLSDSGFYLCAWTTGGIEAFFGQGTRLTVV.

The J gene is TRBJ2-5, the V gene TRBV15; tentative D call: TRBD2 (5 bases). The germline V gene has CDR1 LNHNV and CDR2 YYDKDF (reference sequence). V lost 0 bases to trimming and J lost 5 bases, with 7 bases between them. CDR3 size: 13 residues. For the CDR3, the DNA is TGTGCCACCAGCAGAGATTGGGAGGAGACCCAGTACTTC. Translating gives CATSRDWEETQYF.

This clone was recorded once. The V and J genes are TRBV7-6 and TRBJ2-7; the D gene is possibly TRBD1 (6 bases). V was trimmed by 4 bases and J by 7 bases, leaving 11 bases between them. The CDR3 contains 12 residues. Germline loops: CDR1 SGHVS, CDR2 FNYEAQ. CDR3 coding DNA: TGTGCCAGCAGCTCGCCCCAGGGGGAGCAGTACTTC. It yields the protein CASSSPQGEQYF.

The V call is TRBV6-2 or TRBV6-3, the J call TRBJ2-7; D is uncertain. Germline V gene lookup returns CDR1 MNHEY and CDR2 SVGEGT. The V end was cut by 2 bases, the J end by 5 bases, with 10 bases between. The CDR3 is 13 amino acids. The CDR3 bases are TGTGCCAGCAGTTACCCCCGAAGGGACGAGCAGTACTTC. It specifies CASSYPRRDEQYF.

The chain links TRBV19 to TRBJ1-4, with D perhaps TRBD1 (6 bases). V lost 6 bases to trimming and J lost 4 bases, with 12 bases between them. The CDR3 is 14 amino acids. From germline, CDR1 is LNHDA and CDR2 SQIVND (reference sequence). Written as DNA, the CDR3 is TGTGCCAGTAGAAACAGGGAGCTTAATGAAAAACTGTTTTTT. It encodes CASRNRELNEKLFF.

V usage is TRBV28 and J usage is TRBJ1-2, with 7 nucleotides matching TRBD1. The germline gives CDR1 MDHEN, CDR2 SYDVKM. The CDR3 sequence is 15 residues long. J gave up 4 bases and V 8 bases, and 13 bases lay outside the gene matches. The CDR3 here is CASGKIGTVPYGYTF. The CDR3 region has the DNA TGTGCCAGCGGGAAAATCGGGACAGTTCCCTATGGCTACACCTTC.

Turning to this clone: At one of its ends the junction is not consistent with the germline gene, which may arise from a read error. J is TRBJ1-2 and V is TRBV6-5, with 8 bases matching TRBD1. Germline assignment: CDR1 MNHEY and CDR2 SVGAGI. This CDR3 comprises 14 residues. This CDR3 is CASARTGRKNGSTF. The CDR3 bases are TGTGCCAGTGCAAGGACAGGGAGGAAAAATGGCTCCACCTTC.

J is TRBJ1-5 and V is TRBV3-1 (or the pseudogene TRBV3-2), with D unresolved. Between the trimmed V and J ends, which lost 0 bases and 9 bases, there was a span of 12 bases. The CDR3 covers 14 residues. Germline CDR1 reads LGHDT; CDR2 reads YNNKEL (reference sequence). The CDR3 DNA follows: TGTGCCAGCAGCCAAGATCTGGGGAGTGGGCCCCAGCATTTT. It codes for CASSQDLGSGPQHF.

J is TRBJ2-7 and V is TRBV10-1, with 9 bases identical to TRBD1. CDR3 size: 14 residues. Germline values: CDR1 WNHNN, CDR2 SYGVQD (reference sequence). V shed 5 bases and J 5 bases; nucleotides not matched to a gene: 7. CDR3 in amino acids: CASSRGQGKDEQYF. DNA for the CDR3: TGCGCCAGCAGTAGGGGACAGGGAAAAGACGAGCAGTACTTC.

The V gene is TRBV28, the J gene TRBJ2-7; D possibly uses TRBD1 or TRBD2 (6 bases each). Trimming stripped 7 bases from V and 2 bases from J, with 15 bases between. The CDR3 sequence is 14 residues long. Germline assignment: CDR1 MDHEN and CDR2 SYDVKM. CDR3 amino acids: CASTPSGAAYEQYF. The DNA for the CDR3 is TGTGCCAGCACCCCCTCGGGGGCGGCCTACGAGCAGTACTTC.

The V gene is TRBV27, the J gene TRBJ1-1; 8 positions agree with TRBD1. The CDR3 sequence is 16 residues long. The germline V gene has CDR1 MNHEY and CDR2 SMNVEV (reference sequence). J gave up 5 bases and V 6 bases, and 14 bases lay outside the gene matches. CDR3 amino acids: CASSSLRTGRWTEAFF. CDR3 nucleotides: TGTGCCAGCAGCTCTCTTAGGACAGGGAGGTGGACTGAAGCTTTCTTT.

The chain recombines TRBV9 with TRBJ1-2; a possible D gene is TRBD1 (5 bases). Trimming removed 4 bases at V and 8 bases at J, with 15 bases between. The CDR3 runs 13 residues. In germline, CDR1 is SGDLS, CDR2 YYNGEE. The CDR3, as DNA: TGTGCCAGCAGCCCTGGGCCAGGGACCGGCTACACCTTC. It encodes CASSPGPGTGYTF.

The genes are TRBV28 and TRBJ1-3; D perhaps matches TRBD1 (5 bases). V lost 6 bases, J lost 1 base, and 13 bases lay in between. Looked up from germline, CDR1 is MDHEN and CDR2 is SYDVKM. There are 15 residues in the CDR3. The CDR3 spells CASRPVGDSGNTIYF. CDR3 DNA sequence: TGTGCCAGCAGACCCGTGGGGGATTCTGGAAACACCATATATTTT. Full variable domain (remainder filled in from reference TRBV28 and TRBJ1-3): DVKVTQSSRYLVKRTGEKVFLECVQDMDHENMFWYRQDPGLGLRLIYFSYDVKMKEKGDIPEGYSVSREKKERFSLILESASTNQTSMYLCASRPVGDSGNTIYFGEGSWLTVV.

This chain links TRBV30 with TRBJ2-5; D is unresolved. CDR3 length: 11 amino acids. The V gene lost 4 bases and the J gene lost 6 bases, with 9 bases spanning the gap. Germline loops: CDR1 GTSNPN, CDR2 SVGIG (reference sequence). The CDR3 loop reads CAWTQGQTQYF. CDR3 DNA sequence: TGTGCCTGGACTCAAGGGCAGACCCAGTACTTC.

The chain uses TRBV10-3 and TRBJ1-6; D remains ambiguous. The CDR3 covers 13 residues. V was cut by 2 bases and J by 7 bases, with 6 bases left in between. Germline V CDR1 and CDR2: ENHRY, SYGVKD. Written as DNA, the CDR3 is TGTGCCATCAGTGAGGGGGTGAATTCACCCCTCCACTTT. This gives the protein CAISEGVNSPLHF.

The rearrangement uses TRBV9 and TRBJ2-3, with a tentative D call TRBD1 (6 bases). CDR1 SGDLS and CDR2 YYNGEE come from the germline V gene. This CDR3 is built from 12 residues. V was clipped by 6 bases and J by 1 base, with 6 bases between them. The CDR3 nucleotides are TGTGCCAGCAACAGGGGCACAGATACGCAGTATTTT. Residues: CASNRGTDTQYF.

CDR3 sequence (DNA): TGTGCCAGTACAGCCGCGTGGTCTACGCCCAACTATGGCTACACCTTC. Protein: CASTAAWSTPNYGYTF. V is TRBV19 and J is TRBJ1-2; D gene uncertain. Trimming pared 7 bases from V and 2 bases from J, leaving 20 bases between. Germline loops: CDR1 LNHDA, CDR2 SQIVND (reference sequence). The CDR3 runs 16 residues.

This clone was observed many times. V and J are TRBV6-6 and TRBJ1-1; D is unclear. The germline CDR1 and CDR2 sequences are MNHNY and SVGAGI (reference sequence). V lost 5 bases, J lost 7 bases, and 11 bases lay in between. This CDR3 is 12 amino acids long. The DNA of the CDR3 is TGTGCCAGCAGTGCCAACATCTTTGAAGCTTTCTTT. Its protein is CASSANIFEAFF.

J is TRBJ1-5 and V is TRBV6-5; weak D call: TRBD1 (5 bases). The V gene's germline CDR1 is MNHEY and CDR2 SVGAGI. The CDR3 spans 13 residues. Trimming took 6 bases from V and 4 from J, leaving 10 bases between them. The DNA for the CDR3 is TGTGCCAGCAGCCGTGAGGGGAATCAGCCCCAGCATTTT. Residues: CASSREGNQPQHF.

This chain links TRBV29-1 with TRBJ2-7; TRBD2 matches 7 bases. The CDR3 sequence is 12 residues long. Germline loops: CDR1 SQVTM, CDR2 ANQGSEA. V gave up 5 bases and J gave up 6 bases; unmatched junction bases: 7. CDR3 in amino acids: CSVQEWGGEQYF. The CDR3 nucleotides read TGCAGCGTTCAGGAATGGGGGGGCGAGCAGTACTTC.

The rearrangement uses TRBV9 and TRBJ2-3, with D possibly matching TRBD2 (6 bases). CDR1 and CDR2 (germline): SGDLS, YYNGEE. The V end was cut by 3 bases, the J end by 4 bases, with 18 bases between. The CDR3 runs to 16 residues. This chain's CDR3 is CASSAGTRPGADTQYF. In nucleotides, the CDR3 is TGTGCCAGCAGCGCCGGGACTCGGCCCGGAGCAGATACGCAGTATTTT.

The chain joins TRBV28 to TRBJ2-1; D might be TRBD2 (7 bases). This CDR3 has 15 amino acids. The V end was cut by 7 bases, the J end by 10 bases, with 23 bases between. Looked up from germline, CDR1 is MDHEN and CDR2 is SYDVKM. DNA of the CDR3: TGTGCCAGCAACCTGTGGGCGGGGGCCCGTAGGGAGCAGTTCTTC. Translated, it gives CASNLWAGARREQFF.